This T cell receptor (beta chain) was found in a study of blood T cells in healthy people across ages (dated by TCRdb to the mid-2010s). A note on the overall study: In model experiments, template switching captured roughly one uniquely barcoded TCR beta cDNA molecule for every two T cells. To avoid experimental bias, donors of different ages were randomly spread across the sequencing lanes. Age-related changes in TCR beta repertoire diversity were measured in the study by deep sequencing normalized with unique cDNA molecular identifiers. Two additional independent replicas of 1 million unique cDNA reads from the same blood draw were analyzed for two donors (one aged 18 to 30 and one aged 80 or older). Donors were grouped into four age groups: young (average 16 years), middle-aged (under 40), aged (about 59) and long-lived (roughly 80).

V lost 7 bases and J lost 6 bases; the stretch between them is 21 bases long. Its CDR3 holds 15 amino acids, cysteine through phenylalanine. This entry keeps only the CDR3 DNA: 45 bases, framed from base 1. The germline V gene specifies SGHTA as CDR1 and FQGNSA as CDR2. The library was generated by 5' RACE. TCRdb records Illumina HiSeq 2500 as the sequencer. A second about 7 to 11 cycle PCR used a sample-barcoded 5' primer and a J-beta primer mix. A unique molecular identifier was introduced onto each TCR beta cDNA molecule by a template-switch 5' adaptor carrying 12 random nucleotides. At least 2.5 million CDR3-containing paired-end reads were obtained from each sample. First-strand cDNA was synthesized from all RNA with the Mint cDNA synthesis kit, primed by a TRBC-specific oligonucleotide. Following uracil-DNA glycosylase treatment, all cDNA underwent a first 18-cycle PCR with the universal primers M1SS and BC2_uni_R. The authors processed their data as follows. Each sample was normalized by randomly selecting 1 million high-quality reads, each carrying a distinct molecular identifier. Reads sharing molecular identifiers were discarded rather than binned into consensus sequences. CDR3 identification, clonotype clustering and error correction used MiTCR with a Q25 quality threshold and the strictest error-elimination algorithm. Lower-bound total TCR beta diversity was estimated with a nonparametric unseen species model using Euler transformation. The raw public reads went through TCRdb reprocessing: fastp at Q25, MiXCR clone calling, in-frame beta chains kept. Every entry covers one CDR3 protein and lists the most common genes and DNA from its rows. None of the V and J calls come from the authors' own analysis; TCRdb made them. The sample contains over 1,200,000 distinct CDR3 sequences, approximately 59% of them found a single time. Over 6.5% of the sample comes from the top ten.

Note on this clonotype: The clone's antigen remains unknown. No base qualities exist here, and no much larger clone lies one base off it.

What the study reported, not specific to this receptor: Total diversity estimates from one million sequenced T cells were considered lower bounds and underestimates. There was a strong correlation between observed TCR beta diversity and the percentage of naive T cells measured by flow cytometry. Bulk unsorted PBMC profiling prevented conclusive comparison of naive and antigen-experienced compartments. Observed TCR beta diversity per million T cells fell roughly linearly with age, and a significant reduction was already apparent by age around 36. Donor CMV infection status was unknown, potentially confounding age-related changes in expanded clonotypes. Compared with the aged group, the long-lived group had more naive CD4+ T cells, fewer expanded clones and increased TCR diversity, suggesting age selection.

Systemically healthy Caucasian individuals from Russia, some 38 in total and aged about 6 to 90 years, were included as donors. Each donor gave approximately 9.3 milliliters of peripheral blood, collected into EDTA-treated Vacutainer tubes. PBMCs were isolated by Ficoll-Paque density-gradient centrifugation, with at least 7 million obtained per sample. Trizol reagent was used to extract total RNA from PBMCs, with at least 5 micrograms per sample. For every donor, an aliquot of PBMCs went through flow cytometry to measure the percentages of naive CD45RAhigh/CD27high T cells. This TCR was recovered from a man aged 18 to 29 in good health. The chain couples TRBV7-2 to TRBJ1-2, with no confident D gene call. Sequenced sample: blood. This receptor has the CDR3 CASTTNGRPENGYTF. The nucleotides are TGTGCCAGCACCACTAACGGACGGCCAGAGAATGGCTACACCTTC.